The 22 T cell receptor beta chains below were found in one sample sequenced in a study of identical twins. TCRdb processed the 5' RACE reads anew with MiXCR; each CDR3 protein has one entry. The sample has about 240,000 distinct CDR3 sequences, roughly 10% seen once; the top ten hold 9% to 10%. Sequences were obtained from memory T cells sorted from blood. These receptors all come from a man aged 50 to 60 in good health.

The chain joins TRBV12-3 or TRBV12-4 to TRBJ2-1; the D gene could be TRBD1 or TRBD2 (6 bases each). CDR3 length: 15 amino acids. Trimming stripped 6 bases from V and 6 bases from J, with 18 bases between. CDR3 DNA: TGTGCCAGCAGATTTGGATGGGGGGCCACCAATGAGCAGTTCTTC. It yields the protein CASRFGWGATNEQFF.

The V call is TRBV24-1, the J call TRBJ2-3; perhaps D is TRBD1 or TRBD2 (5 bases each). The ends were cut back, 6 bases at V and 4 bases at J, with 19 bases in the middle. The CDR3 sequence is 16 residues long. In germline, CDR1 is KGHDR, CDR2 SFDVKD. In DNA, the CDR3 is TGTGCCACCAGTAGGGGTTTGAGGGCTGGTGCAGATACGCAGTATTTT. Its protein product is CATSRGLRAGADTQYF.

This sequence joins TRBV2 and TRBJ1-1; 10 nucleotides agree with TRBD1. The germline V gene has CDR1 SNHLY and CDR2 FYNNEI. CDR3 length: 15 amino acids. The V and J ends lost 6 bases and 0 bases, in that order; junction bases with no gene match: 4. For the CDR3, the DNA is TGTGCCAGCAGCGGCGACAGGGGGCTGAACACTGAAGCTTTCTTT. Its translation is CASSGDRGLNTEAFF.

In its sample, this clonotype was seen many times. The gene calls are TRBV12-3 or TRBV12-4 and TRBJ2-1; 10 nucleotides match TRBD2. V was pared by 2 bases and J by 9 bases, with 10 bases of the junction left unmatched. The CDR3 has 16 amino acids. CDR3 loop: CASSLSGRGSTIEQFF. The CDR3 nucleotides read TGTGCCAGCAGTTTAAGCGGGAGGGGTAGTACAATTGAGCAGTTCTTC.

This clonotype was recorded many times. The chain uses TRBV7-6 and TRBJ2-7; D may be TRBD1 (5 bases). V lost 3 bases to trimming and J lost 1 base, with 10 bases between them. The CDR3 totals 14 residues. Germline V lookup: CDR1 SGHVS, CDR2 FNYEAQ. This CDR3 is CASSFTDTSYEQYF. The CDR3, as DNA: TGTGCCAGCAGCTTTACGGACACTTCCTACGAGCAGTACTTC. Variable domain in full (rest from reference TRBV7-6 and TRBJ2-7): GAGVSQSPRYKVTKRGQDVALRCDPISGHVSLYWYRQALGQGPEFLTYFNYEAQQDKSGLPNDRFSAERPEGSISTLTIQRTEQRDSAMYRCASSFTDTSYEQYFGPGTRLTVT.

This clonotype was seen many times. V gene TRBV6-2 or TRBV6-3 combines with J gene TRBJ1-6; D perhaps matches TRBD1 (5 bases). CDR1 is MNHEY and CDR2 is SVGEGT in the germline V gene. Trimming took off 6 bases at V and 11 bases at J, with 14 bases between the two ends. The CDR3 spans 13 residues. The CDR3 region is CASRDRGDAPLHF. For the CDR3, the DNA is TGTGCCAGCAGAGACCGTGGGGACGCACCCCTCCACTTT.

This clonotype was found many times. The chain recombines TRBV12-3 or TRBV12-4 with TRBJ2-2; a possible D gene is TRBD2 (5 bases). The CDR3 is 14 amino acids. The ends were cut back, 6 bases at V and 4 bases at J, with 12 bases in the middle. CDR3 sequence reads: CASRPGERTGELFF. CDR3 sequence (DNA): TGTGCCAGCAGACCCGGGGAGCGCACCGGGGAGCTGTTTTTT.

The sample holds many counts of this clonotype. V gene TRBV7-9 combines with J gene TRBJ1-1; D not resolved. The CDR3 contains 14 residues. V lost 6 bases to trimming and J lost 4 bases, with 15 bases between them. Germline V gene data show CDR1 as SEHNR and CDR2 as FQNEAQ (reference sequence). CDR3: CASRGRVRGTEAFF. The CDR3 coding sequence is TGTGCCAGCAGAGGACGGGTCCGGGGCACTGAAGCTTTCTTT.

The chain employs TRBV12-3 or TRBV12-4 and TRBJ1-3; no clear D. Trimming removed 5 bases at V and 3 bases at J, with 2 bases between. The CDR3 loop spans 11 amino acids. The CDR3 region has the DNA TGTGCCAGCAGTGTTGGAAACACCATATATTTT. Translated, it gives CASSVGNTIYF.

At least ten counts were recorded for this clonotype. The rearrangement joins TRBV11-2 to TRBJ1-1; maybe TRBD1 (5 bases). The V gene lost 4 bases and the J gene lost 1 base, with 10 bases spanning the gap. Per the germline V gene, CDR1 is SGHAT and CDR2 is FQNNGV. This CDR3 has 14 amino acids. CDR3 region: CASSSLTENTEAFF. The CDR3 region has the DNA TGTGCCAGCAGCTCCCTGACAGAGAACACTGAAGCTTTCTTT. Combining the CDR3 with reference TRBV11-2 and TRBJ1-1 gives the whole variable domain EAGVAQSPRYKIIEKRQSVAFWCNPISGHATLYWYQQILGQGPKLLIQFQNNGVVDDSQLPKDRFSAERLKGVDSTLKIQPAKLEDSAVYLCASSSLTENTEAFFGQGTRLTVV.

The CDR3 protein is CASSQTIGGFSNEQYF. The DNA of the CDR3 is TGCGCCAGCAGCCAAACCATCGGGGGATTCTCTAACGAGCAGTACTTC. The rearrangement uses TRBV4-3 and TRBJ2-7, with a tentative D call TRBD2 (6 bases). Germline CDR1 and CDR2: LGHNA and YSLEER. The CDR3 loop spans 16 amino acids. With 2 bases removed from V and 5 bases from J, the gap between germline ends came to 19 bases.

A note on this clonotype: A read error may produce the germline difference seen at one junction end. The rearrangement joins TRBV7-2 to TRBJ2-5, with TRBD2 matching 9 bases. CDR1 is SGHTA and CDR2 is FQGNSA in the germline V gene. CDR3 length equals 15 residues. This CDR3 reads CASSFRTSDQETQCF. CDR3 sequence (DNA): TGTGCCAGCAGCTTTAGGACTAGCGACCAAGAGACCCAGTGCTTC.

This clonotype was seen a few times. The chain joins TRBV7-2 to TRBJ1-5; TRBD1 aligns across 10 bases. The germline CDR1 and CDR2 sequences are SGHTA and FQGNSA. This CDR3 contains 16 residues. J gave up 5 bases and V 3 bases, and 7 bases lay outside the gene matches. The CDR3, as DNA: TGTGCCAGCAGCTTGACGGGACAGGGGTTTTATCAGCCCCAGCATTTT. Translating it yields CASSLTGQGFYQPQHF.

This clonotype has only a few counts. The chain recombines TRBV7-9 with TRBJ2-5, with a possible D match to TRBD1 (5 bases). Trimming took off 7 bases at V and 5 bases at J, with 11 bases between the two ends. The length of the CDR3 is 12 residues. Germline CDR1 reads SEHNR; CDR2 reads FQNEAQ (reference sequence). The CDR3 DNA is TGTGCCAGCAAGGAATCAGGGGAGACCCAGTACTTC. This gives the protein CASKESGETQYF.

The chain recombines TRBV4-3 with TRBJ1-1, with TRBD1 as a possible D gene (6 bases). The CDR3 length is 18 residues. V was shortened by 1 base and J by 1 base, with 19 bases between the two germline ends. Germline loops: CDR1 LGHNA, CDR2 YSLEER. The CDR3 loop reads CASSQGVTGFFPNTEAFF. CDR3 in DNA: TGCGCCAGCAGCCAAGGGGTGACAGGCTTTTTCCCGAACACTGAAGCTTTCTTT.

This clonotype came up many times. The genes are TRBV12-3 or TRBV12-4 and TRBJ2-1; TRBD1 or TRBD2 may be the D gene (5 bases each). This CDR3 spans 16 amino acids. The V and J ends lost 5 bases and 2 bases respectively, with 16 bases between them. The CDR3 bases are TGTGCCAGCAGTGACAGTCTGGGGAGCCCCTACAATGAGCAGTTCTTC. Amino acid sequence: CASSDSLGSPYNEQFF.

DNA for the CDR3: TGTGCCAGCAGCTATCCACGGACAGGGCGCTCCTACAATGAGCAGTTCTTC. It translates to CASSYPRTGRSYNEQFF. V is TRBV5-6 and J is TRBJ2-1, with 8 bases identical to TRBD1. Germline CDR1 is SGHDT and CDR2 is YYEEEE. With 3 bases clipped from V and 0 bases from J, the junction kept 8 bases outside the gene matches. The CDR3 is 17 residues long.

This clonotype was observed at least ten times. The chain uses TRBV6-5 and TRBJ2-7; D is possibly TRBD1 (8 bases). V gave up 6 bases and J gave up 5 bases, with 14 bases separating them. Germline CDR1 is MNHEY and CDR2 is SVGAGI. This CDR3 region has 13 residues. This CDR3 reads CASRLQGGHEQYF. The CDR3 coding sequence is TGTGCCAGCAGATTACAGGGGGGGCACGAGCAGTACTTC.

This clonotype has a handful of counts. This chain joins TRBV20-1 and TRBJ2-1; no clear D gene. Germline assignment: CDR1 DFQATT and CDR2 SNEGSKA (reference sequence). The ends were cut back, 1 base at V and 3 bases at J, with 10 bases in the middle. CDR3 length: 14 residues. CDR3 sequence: CSARARQNYNEQFF. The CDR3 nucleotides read TGCAGTGCTAGAGCCAGGCAAAACTACAATGAGCAGTTCTTC.

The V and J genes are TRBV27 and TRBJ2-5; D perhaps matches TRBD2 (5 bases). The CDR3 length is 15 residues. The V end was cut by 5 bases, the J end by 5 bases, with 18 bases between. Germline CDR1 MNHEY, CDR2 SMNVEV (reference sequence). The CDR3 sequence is CASSPRAPWRETQYF. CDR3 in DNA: TGTGCCAGCAGTCCTCGGGCCCCGTGGAGGGAGACCCAGTACTTC.

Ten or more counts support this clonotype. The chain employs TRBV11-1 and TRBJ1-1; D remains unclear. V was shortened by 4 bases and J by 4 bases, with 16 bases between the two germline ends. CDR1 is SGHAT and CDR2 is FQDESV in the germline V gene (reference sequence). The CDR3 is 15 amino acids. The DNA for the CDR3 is TGTGCCAGCAGCTGGGTTAACGGGAGATCCACTGAAGCTTTCTTT. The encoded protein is CASSWVNGRSTEAFF.

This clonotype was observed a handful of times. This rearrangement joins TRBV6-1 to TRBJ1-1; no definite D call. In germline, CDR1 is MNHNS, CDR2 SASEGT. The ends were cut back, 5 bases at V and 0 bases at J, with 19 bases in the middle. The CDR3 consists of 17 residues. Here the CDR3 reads CASSRLSETWMNTEAFF. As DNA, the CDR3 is TGTGCCAGCAGTCGCTTAAGTGAGACCTGGATGAACACTGAAGCTTTCTTT.